Sequencing of this T cell receptor (beta chain) was carried out in a study of cytomegalovirus exposure and HLA in healthy donors. Notes on the study in general: Cytomegalovirus-associated TCR beta chains were listed, numbering 150 to 200.

This CDR3 contains 14 residues. Germline lookup yields CDR1 SGHRS and CDR2 YFSETQ. V lost 0 bases to trimming and J lost 6 bases, with 10 bases between them. A word on this clone: No antigen is known for it.

Both 60 Vbeta primers and 13 Jbeta primers went into the PCR. Clones were sequenced by immunoSEQ multiplex PCR, and TCRdb holds only the in-frame ones, with some missing. The table includes some 190,000 clones, 65% to 85% detected once. The genes are TRBV5-1 and TRBJ2-1; perhaps TRBD1 as D (5 bases). The source of this sequence is a girl under 18 in good health and CMV-seropositive. The sample comprised PBMCs. Here the CDR3 reads CASSLVQGLNEQFF. The CDR3, as DNA: TGCGCCAGCAGCTTGGTGCAGGGCCTCAATGAGCAGTTCTTC.